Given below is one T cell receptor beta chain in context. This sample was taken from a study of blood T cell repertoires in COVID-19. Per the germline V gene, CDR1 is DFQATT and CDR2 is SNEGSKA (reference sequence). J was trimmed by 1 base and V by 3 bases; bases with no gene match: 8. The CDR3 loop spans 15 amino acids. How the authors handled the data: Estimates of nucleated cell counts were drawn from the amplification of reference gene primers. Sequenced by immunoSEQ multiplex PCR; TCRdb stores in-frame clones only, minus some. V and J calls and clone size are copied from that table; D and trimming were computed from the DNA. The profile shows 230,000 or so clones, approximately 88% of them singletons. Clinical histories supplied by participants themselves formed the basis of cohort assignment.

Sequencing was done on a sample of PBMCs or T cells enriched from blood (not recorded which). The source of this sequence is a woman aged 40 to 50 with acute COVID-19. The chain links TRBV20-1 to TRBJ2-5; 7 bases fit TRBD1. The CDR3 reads CSASPYGTAQETQYF. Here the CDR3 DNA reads TGCAGTGCTAGTCCGTACGGGACAGCCCAAGAGACCCAGTACTTC.